This T cell receptor beta chain emerged from a study of shared clonotypes between healthy human individuals. This CDR3 has 16 amino acids. Germline assignment: CDR1 SSHAT and CDR2 FNYEAQ (reference sequence). Naive CD8 populations comprised CD45RO-negative cells positively selected for CCR7, excluding terminally differentiated effector memory CD45RA+ cells. TCRdb's copy holds only in-frame clones and misses some; the assay was immunoSEQ multiplex PCR. The sample lists about 2 million clones, 85% to 95% seen once, with 0.9% to 1.5% in the top ten. About this clone: The junction and the germline gene differ at one end; a read error may be behind it.

This chain connects TRBV7-7 to TRBJ2-1; 8 nucleotides line up with TRBD2. The material sequenced was naive CD8+ T cells sorted from blood. The TCR was taken from a man aged 18 to 30 in good health. The CDR3 loop is CASSPGGRSSYNEQFF. In nucleotides, the CDR3 is TGTGCTAGCAGTCCTGGCGGGAGGAGCTCCTACAATGAGCAGTTCTTC.